The rows below give T cell receptor beta chains drawn from one sample of a study of cytomegalovirus exposure and HLA in healthy donors. Libraries were prepared by immunoSEQ multiplex PCR; TCRdb keeps only in-frame clonotypes and omits some of them. The table records fewer than 250,000 clones, around 76% of them present only once. The sample was PBMCs. These receptors all come from a man aged 18 to 35 in good health and CMV-seronegative. Each CDR3 is given with its conserved first and last residue. Each record gives: V gene, clone size, J gene, CDR3 length, D gene, CDR3 DNA, CDR3 protein. The D gene is left open where the match is weak. For some rows the clone size is stated as once, few or many, or as a class when expanded; others skip it.

>TRBV19|NA|TRBJ1-2|15|NA
TGTGCCAGTAGTAGTCGACAGAGAAACAACTATGGCTACACCTTC
CASSSRQRNNYGYTF
>TRBV5-1|NA|TRBJ1-1|14|NA
TGCGCCAGCAGCTTGAATGTACTAGTTGGTGAAGCTTTCTTT
CASSLNVLVGEAFF
>TRBV27|NA|TRBJ2-7|14|TRBD2
TGTGCCAGCAGTTTCGGGGGGGCGGCCTACGAGCAGTACTTC
CASSFGGAAYEQYF
>TRBV30|once|TRBJ2-1|13|TRBD2
TGTGCCTGGAGTGGTAGACTAGCGGGAGGGGAGTTCTTC
CAWSGRLAGGEFF
>TRBV5-1|NA|TRBJ2-7|17|NA
TGCGCCAGCACCCTGAATACTTGGGGGCAGGACTCCTACGAGCAGTACTTC
CASTLNTWGQDSYEQYF
>TRBV21-1|NA|TRBJ2-7|15|NA
TGTGCCAGCAGCAAAGAGGGCAGGGGGAGAGCCGAGCAGTACTTC
CASSKEGRGRAEQYF
>TRBV7-9|NA|TRBJ2-7|14|TRBD1
TGTGCCAGCAGCCCATCTGGGGACAGATGGGAGCAGTACTTC
CASSPSGDRWEQYF
>TRBV9|NA|TRBJ2-5|14|NA
TGTGCCAGCAGCGTAGAGGCGGCCCAAGAGACCCAGTACTTC
CASSVEAAQETQYF
>TRBV27|few|TRBJ2-1|14|TRBD2
TGTGCCAGCAGTTTAGGGACTACAAACAATGAGCAGTTCTTC
CASSLGTTNNEQFF
>TRBV6-1|NA|TRBJ1-1|15|TRBD1
TGTGCCAGCAGTGAAGCTGGGACAGTGAATACTGAAGCTTTCTTT
CASSEAGTVNTEAFF
>TRBV19|NA|TRBJ2-1|18|TRBD2
TGTGCCAGTAGGAGCGACAGGGTAAGCGGGAGGGCCTACAATGAGCAGTTCTTC
CASRSDRVSGRAYNEQFF
>TRBV18|few|TRBJ2-7|15|NA
TGTGCCAGCTCACCAGCGGCAGGGGTGTCCTACGAGCAGTACTTC
CASSPAAGVSYEQYF
>TRBV7-9|few|TRBJ1-1|15|NA
TGTGCCAGCAGCTTAGAGGGTACAGGCAACACTGAAGCTTTCTTT
CASSLEGTGNTEAFF
>TRBV19|NA|TRBJ2-5|12|NA
TGTGCCAGTAGTATCCCCCGAGAGACCCAGTACTTC
CASSIPRETQYF
>TRBV29-1|NA|TRBJ2-7|13|TRBD1
TGCAGCGTTGCAGGACAGGGTCAATACGAGCAGTACTTC
CSVAGQGQYEQYF
>TRBV10-3|few|TRBJ2-5|16|TRBD2
TGTGCCATCAGTGCCTCCATAGCGGGAGGGTGGGAGACCCAGTACTTC
CAISASIAGGWETQYF
>TRBV5-6|few|TRBJ2-7|15|TRBD2
TGTGCCAGCAGCTTGGTCCCTAGCGGTGGCGGGGTGCAGTACTTC
CASSLVPSGGGVQYF
>TRBV20-1|NA|TRBJ2-1|11|NA
TGCAGTGCCACCAGGGGTTTCGAGCAGTTCTTC
CSATRGFEQFF
>TRBV30|once|TRBJ2-7|12|TRBD1
TGTGCCTGGGGACAGGCAATCTACGAGCAGTACTTC
CAWGQAIYEQYF
>TRBV5-6|NA|TRBJ2-6|16|NA
TGTGCCAGCAGCTTGGCCGGGAGCTCTGGGGCCAACGTCCTGACTTTC
CASSLAGSSGANVLTF
>TRBV7-9|NA|TRBJ1-2|13|NA
TGTGCCAGCAGCTTACATGAGGACTATGGCTACACCTTC
CASSLHEDYGYTF
>TRBV29-1|NA|TRBJ2-1|14|TRBD2
TGCAGCGTTACTGGGACTAGCAGTTACAATGAGCAGTTCTTC
CSVTGTSSYNEQFF
>TRBV10-2|NA|TRBJ2-4|13|NA
TGCGCCAGCACGGAGGGGCCTAAAAACATTCAGTACTTC
CASTEGPKNIQYF
>TRBV10-3|NA|TRBJ1-4|14|NA
TGTGCCATCAGTACGGGGGCAACTAATGAAAAACTGTTTTTT
CAISTGATNEKLFF
>TRBV5-1|NA|TRBJ2-6|17|NA
TGCGCCAGCAGCTTGGAAACAGGAATGCCTGGGGCCAACGTCCTGACTTTC
CASSLETGMPGANVLTF
>TRBV9|NA|TRBJ2-2|15|TRBD2
TGTGCCAGCAGCCGTTGGACTAGCAACACCGGGGAGCTGTTTTTT
CASSRWTSNTGELFF
>TRBV19|NA|TRBJ1-4|13|NA
TGTGCCAGTAGTATCTCCTCGGGGAGTCGGTTGTTTTTT
CASSISSGSRLFF
>TRBV14|NA|TRBJ2-7|12|NA
TGTGCCAGCAGCCAAGATTACTACGAGCAGTACTTC
CASSQDYYEQYF
>TRBV30|NA|TRBJ2-5|14|NA
TGTGCCTGGAGTGTACAGCTAGCCCCAGAGACCCAGTACTTC
CAWSVQLAPETQYF
>TRBV18|NA|TRBJ2-2|13|NA
TGTGCCAGCTCCCCACTAAGTAGCGGGGAGCTGTTTTTT
CASSPLSSGELFF
>TRBV30|few|TRBJ1-5|14|NA
TGTGCCTGGAGTGCCTTAACAGGGAATCAGCCCCAGCATTTT
CAWSALTGNQPQHF
>TRBV11-3|few|TRBJ2-2|14|NA
TGTGCCAGCAGCTTAGGAGGGAACACCGGGGAGCTGTTTTTT
CASSLGGNTGELFF
>TRBV5-4|NA|TRBJ2-1|15|TRBD2
TGTGCCAGCAGCTACCGGGAGGCAGTATACAATGAGCAGTTCTTC
CASSYREAVYNEQFF
>TRBV29-1|NA|TRBJ2-1|14|TRBD1
TGCAGCGTTGCGGGACAGGGGGCGATTGGGGAGCAGTTCTTC
CSVAGQGAIGEQFF
>TRBV7-9|NA|TRBJ2-7|14|NA
TGTGCCAGCAGCTCCGTAGGGACAAGATACGAGCAGTACTTC
CASSSVGTRYEQYF
>TRBV28|few|TRBJ1-5|18|NA
TGTGCCAGCAGTTTATCAAAGGGACTAGGGAGCGTCGATCAGCCCCAGCATTTT
CASSLSKGLGSVDQPQHF
>TRBV19|once|TRBJ2-3|20|TRBD2
TGTGCCAGTAGTATAGAGGGACTAGCGGGAGCCGGCCGGAGCACAGATACGCAGTATTTT
CASSIEGLAGAGRSTDTQYF
>TRBV10-1|NA|TRBJ2-7|14|TRBD2
TGCGCCAGCAGCCCGGGACTAGCGCCCTACGAGCAGTACTTC
CASSPGLAPYEQYF
>TRBV9|NA|TRBJ1-1|15|NA
TGTGCCAGCTCAATTCCGGGAGATGCGAACACTGAAGCTTTCTTT
CASSIPGDANTEAFF
>TRBV7-7|NA|TRBJ2-1|15|TRBD2
TGTGCTAGCAGCCTCGATAGCGGGAGTGTAAATGAGCAGTTCTTC
CASSLDSGSVNEQFF
>TRBV6-1|NA|TRBJ2-2|15|TRBD1
TGTGCCAGCAGTGTAACAGGGGGGTGGACCGGGGAGCTGTTTTTT
CASSVTGGWTGELFF
>TRBV6-1|NA|TRBJ2-7|14|NA
TGTGCCAGCAGTCTTTCCGGGAACCCCTACGAGCAGTACTTC
CASSLSGNPYEQYF
>TRBV2|NA|TRBJ2-1|16|TRBD1
TGTGCCAGCAGTGGCAGGGGGGACAGGGGCCTCTATGAGCAGTTCTTC
CASSGRGDRGLYEQFF
>TRBV29-1|NA|TRBJ1-1|13|TRBD1
TGCAGCGTGACAGGGCCCTGGAACACTGAAGCTTTCTTT
CSVTGPWNTEAFF
>TRBV5-6|NA|TRBJ1-2|15|TRBD1
TGTGCCAGCAGCTTGGGGGACAGGGGTAACTATGGCTACACCTTC
CASSLGDRGNYGYTF
>TRBV29-1|NA|TRBJ1-5|13|NA
TGCAGCGTTGACGTCGGGGGGCATCAGCCCCAGCATTTT
CSVDVGGHQPQHF
>TRBV4-2|few|TRBJ1-1|16|TRBD1
TGTGCCAGCAGCCAACAGACAGGGGGATGGAGCACTGAAGCTTTCTTT
CASSQQTGGWSTEAFF
>TRBV4-1|NA|TRBJ1-2|16|NA
TGCGCCAGCAGCCAAGGCGCCCGACAGGATCCCTATGGCTACACCTTC
CASSQGARQDPYGYTF
>TRBV5-1|NA|TRBJ2-7|17|TRBD2
TGCGCCAGCAGCCAAAATTCCGGGACTAGCGGATCCTACGAGCAGTACTTC
CASSQNSGTSGSYEQYF
>TRBV27|few|TRBJ2-1|16|TRBD2
TGTGCCAGCAGTTTACAAAGCGGGAGGGCCCGGAATGAGCAGTTCTTC
CASSLQSGRARNEQFF
>TRBV7-8|NA|TRBJ2-2|15|NA
TGTGCCAGCAGCTTAGAAATGGAGGGCACCGGGGAGCTGTTTTTT
CASSLEMEGTGELFF
>TRBV9|NA|TRBJ1-1|15|NA
TGTGCCAGCAGCGTAGATCCAGGGTCGAACACTGAAGCTTTCTTT
CASSVDPGSNTEAFF
>TRBV5-1|NA|TRBJ2-1|17|NA
TGCGCCAGCAGCTTGTTGGAGAGCGGAAGCTCCTACAATGAGCAGTTCTTC
CASSLLESGSSYNEQFF
>TRBV6-1|NA|TRBJ2-1|16|NA
TGTGCCAGCAGTGAAAAAACGGAGAGTCTTTGGAATGAGCAGTTCTTC
CASSEKTESLWNEQFF
>TRBV11-2|NA|TRBJ2-2|16|TRBD2
TGTGCCAGCAGCTTTACTAGCGGACAAAACACCGGGGAGCTGTTTTTT
CASSFTSGQNTGELFF
>TRBV28|NA|TRBJ2-7|15|TRBD1
TGTGCCAGCAGGAACCCGTACAGGGGGCGGTACGAGCAGTACTTC
CASRNPYRGRYEQYF
>TRBV6-1|NA|TRBJ2-1|16|TRBD2
TGTGCCAGCAGTGAAGATGTGGCGGGAGGCTACAATGAGCAGTTCTTC
CASSEDVAGGYNEQFF
>TRBV6-6|NA|TRBJ2-5|15|NA
TGTGCCAGCAGTTACTTATTCGGTACTAGGTTAACCCAGTACTTC
CASSYLFGTRLTQYF
>TRBV7-9|NA|TRBJ2-7|13|TRBD1
TGTGCCTGTCCTGGGGCAGGGGGCTACGAGCAGTACTTC
CACPGAGGYEQYF